This T cell receptor (beta chain) was obtained from a study of T cell clones after liver transplantation. Profiling relied on immunoSEQ multiplex PCR, and the TCRdb table lists in-frame clones only, not all of them. The sample shows roughly 72,000 clones, around 84% of them seen only once. Note on this clone: The sample carries other DNA sequences with the same CDR3.

The V gene's germline CDR1 is SGHTA and CDR2 FQGNSA. The V gene lost 1 base and the J gene lost 6 bases, with 4 bases spanning the gap. CDR3 length: 11 amino acids. The sample here was CD4+ T cells from blood, taken less than 50 months after liver transplant. This chain connects TRBV7-2 to TRBJ2-7, with D hard to call. The clonotype originates from a human patient who received a liver transplant. Some T cells may have originated in the graft donor. CDR3 bases: TGTGCCAGCAGCTTAGTCTCCGAGCAGTACTTC. Protein product: CASSLVSEQYF. The variable domain in full, completed from reference TRBV7-2 and TRBJ2-7, reads GAGVSQSPSNKVTEKGKDVELRCDPISGHTALYWYRQSLGQGLEFLIYFQGNSAPDKSGLPSDRFSAERTGGSVSTLTIQRTQQEDSAVYLCASSLVSEQYFGPGTRLTVT.